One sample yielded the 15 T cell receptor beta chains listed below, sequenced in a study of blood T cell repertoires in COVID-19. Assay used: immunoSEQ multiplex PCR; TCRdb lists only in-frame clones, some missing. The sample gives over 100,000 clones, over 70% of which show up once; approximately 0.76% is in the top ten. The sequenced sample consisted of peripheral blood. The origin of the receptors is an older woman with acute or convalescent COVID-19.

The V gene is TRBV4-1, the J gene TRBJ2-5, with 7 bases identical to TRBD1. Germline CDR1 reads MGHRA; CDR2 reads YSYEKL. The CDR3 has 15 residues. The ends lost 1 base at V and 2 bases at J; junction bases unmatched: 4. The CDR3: CASSQVRTGQETQYF. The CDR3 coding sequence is TGCGCCAGCAGCCAAGTGAGGACAGGACAAGAGACCCAGTACTTC.

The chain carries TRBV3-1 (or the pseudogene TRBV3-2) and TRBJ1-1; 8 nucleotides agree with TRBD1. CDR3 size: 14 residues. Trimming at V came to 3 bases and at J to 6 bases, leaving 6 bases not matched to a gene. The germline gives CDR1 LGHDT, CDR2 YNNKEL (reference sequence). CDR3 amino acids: CASSQWTGHAEAFF. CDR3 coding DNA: TGTGCCAGCAGCCAGTGGACAGGGCACGCTGAAGCTTTCTTT.

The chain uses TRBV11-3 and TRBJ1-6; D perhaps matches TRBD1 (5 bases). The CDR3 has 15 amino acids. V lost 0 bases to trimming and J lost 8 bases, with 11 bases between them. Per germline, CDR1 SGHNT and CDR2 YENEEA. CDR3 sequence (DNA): TGTGCCAGCAGCTTAGATTCAGGGCCCTATTCACCCCTCCACTTT. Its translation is CASSLDSGPYSPLHF.

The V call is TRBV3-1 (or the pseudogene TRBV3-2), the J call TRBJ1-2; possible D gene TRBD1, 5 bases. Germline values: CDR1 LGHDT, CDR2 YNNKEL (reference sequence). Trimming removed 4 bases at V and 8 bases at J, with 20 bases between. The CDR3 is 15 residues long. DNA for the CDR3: TGTGCCAGCAGCCCTACCTTCACAGGAATATACGGCTACACCTTC. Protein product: CASSPTFTGIYGYTF.

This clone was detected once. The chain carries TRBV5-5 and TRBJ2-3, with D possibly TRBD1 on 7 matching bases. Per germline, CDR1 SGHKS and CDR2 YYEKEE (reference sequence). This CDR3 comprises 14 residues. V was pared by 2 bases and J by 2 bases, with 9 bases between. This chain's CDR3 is CASSFRGDTDTQYF. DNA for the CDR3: TGTGCCAGCAGCTTCAGGGGGGACACAGATACGCAGTATTTT.

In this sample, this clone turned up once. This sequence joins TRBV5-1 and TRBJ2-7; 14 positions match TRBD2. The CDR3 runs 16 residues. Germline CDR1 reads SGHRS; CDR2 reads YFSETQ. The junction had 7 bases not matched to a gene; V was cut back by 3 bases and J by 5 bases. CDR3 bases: TGCGCCAGCAGCTGGGGGACTAGCGGGAGAGCTAACGAGCAGTACTTC. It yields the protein CASSWGTSGRANEQYF.

This chain's CDR3 is CASSLAVMLAGDEQYF. The CDR3 coding sequence is TGCGCCAGCAGCTTGGCCGTTATGCTAGCGGGAGACGAGCAGTACTTC. The rearrangement joins TRBV5-1 to TRBJ2-7; 10 bases align to TRBD2. Germline CDR1 reads SGHRS; CDR2 reads YFSETQ. The junction had 8 bases not matched to a gene; V was cut back by 0 bases and J by 5 bases. The length of the CDR3 is 16 residues.

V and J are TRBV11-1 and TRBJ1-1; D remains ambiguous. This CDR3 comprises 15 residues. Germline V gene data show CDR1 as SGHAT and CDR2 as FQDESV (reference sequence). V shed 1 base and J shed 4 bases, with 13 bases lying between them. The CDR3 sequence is CASSLGRARGTEAFF. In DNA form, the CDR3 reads TGTGCCAGCAGCTTAGGAAGGGCACGGGGCACTGAAGCTTTCTTT.

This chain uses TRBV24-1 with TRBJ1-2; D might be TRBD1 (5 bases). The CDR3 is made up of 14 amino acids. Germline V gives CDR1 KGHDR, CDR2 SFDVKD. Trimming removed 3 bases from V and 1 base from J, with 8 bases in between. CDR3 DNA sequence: TGTGCCACCAGTGATCTGACAGTTAACTATGGCTACACCTTC. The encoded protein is CATSDLTVNYGYTF.

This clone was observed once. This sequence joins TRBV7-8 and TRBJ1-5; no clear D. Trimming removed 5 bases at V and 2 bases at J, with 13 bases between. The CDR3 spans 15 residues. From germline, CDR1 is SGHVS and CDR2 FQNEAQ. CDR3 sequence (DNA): TGTGCCAGCAGCCCCCTGGGAGGAGGCAATCAGCCCCAGCATTTT. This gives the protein CASSPLGGGNQPQHF.

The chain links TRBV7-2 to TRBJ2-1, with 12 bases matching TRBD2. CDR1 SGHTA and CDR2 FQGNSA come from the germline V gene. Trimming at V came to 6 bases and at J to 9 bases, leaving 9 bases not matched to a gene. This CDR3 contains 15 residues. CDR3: CASRSSGGAVSEQFF. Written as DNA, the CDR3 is TGTGCCAGCAGATCTAGCGGGGGGGCGGTTAGTGAGCAGTTCTTC. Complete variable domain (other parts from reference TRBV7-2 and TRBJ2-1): GAGVSQSPSNKVTEKGKDVELRCDPISGHTALYWYRQSLGQGLEFLIYFQGNSAPDKSGLPSDRFSAERTGGSVSTLTIQRTQQEDSAVYLCASRSSGGAVSEQFFGPGTRLTVL.

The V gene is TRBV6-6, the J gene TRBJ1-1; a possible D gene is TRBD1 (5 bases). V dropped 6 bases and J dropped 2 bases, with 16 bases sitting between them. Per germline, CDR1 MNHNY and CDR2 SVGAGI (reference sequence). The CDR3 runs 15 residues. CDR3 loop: CASSLVQVPNTEAFF. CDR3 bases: TGTGCCAGCAGCTTGGTACAGGTACCCAACACTGAAGCTTTCTTT.

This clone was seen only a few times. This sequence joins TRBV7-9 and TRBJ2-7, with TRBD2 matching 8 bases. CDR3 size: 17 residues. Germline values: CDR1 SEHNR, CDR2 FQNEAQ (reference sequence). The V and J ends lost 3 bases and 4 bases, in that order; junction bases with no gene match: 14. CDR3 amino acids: CASSLEWGNLAGYEQYF. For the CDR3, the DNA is TGTGCCAGCAGCTTGGAATGGGGGAATTTAGCGGGATACGAGCAGTACTTC. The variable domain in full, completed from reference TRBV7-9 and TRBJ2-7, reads DTGVSQNPRHKITKRGQNVTFRCDPISEHNRLYWYRQTLGQGPEFLTYFQNEAQLEKSRLLSDRFSAERPKGSFSTLEIQRTEQGDSAMYLCASSLEWGNLAGYEQYFGPGTRLTVT.

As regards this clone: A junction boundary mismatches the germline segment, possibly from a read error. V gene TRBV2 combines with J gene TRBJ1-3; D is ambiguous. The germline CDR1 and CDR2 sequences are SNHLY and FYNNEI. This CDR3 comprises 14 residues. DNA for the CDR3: TGTGCCAGCAGGGAAGGGAGAGATGGAAACACCATATATTTT. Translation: CASREGRDGNTIYF.

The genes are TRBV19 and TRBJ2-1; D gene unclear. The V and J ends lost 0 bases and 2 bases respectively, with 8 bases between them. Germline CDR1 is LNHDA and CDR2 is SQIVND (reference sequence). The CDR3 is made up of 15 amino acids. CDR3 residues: CASSIDLDTYNEQFF. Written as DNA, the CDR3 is TGTGCCAGTAGTATAGATCTAGATACCTACAATGAGCAGTTCTTC. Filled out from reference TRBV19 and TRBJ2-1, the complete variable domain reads DGGITQSPKYLFRKEGQNVTLSCEQNLNHDAMYWYRQDPGQGLRLIYYSQIVNDFQKGDIAEGYSVSREKKESFPLTVTSAQKNPTAFYLCASSIDLDTYNEQFFGPGTRLTVL.